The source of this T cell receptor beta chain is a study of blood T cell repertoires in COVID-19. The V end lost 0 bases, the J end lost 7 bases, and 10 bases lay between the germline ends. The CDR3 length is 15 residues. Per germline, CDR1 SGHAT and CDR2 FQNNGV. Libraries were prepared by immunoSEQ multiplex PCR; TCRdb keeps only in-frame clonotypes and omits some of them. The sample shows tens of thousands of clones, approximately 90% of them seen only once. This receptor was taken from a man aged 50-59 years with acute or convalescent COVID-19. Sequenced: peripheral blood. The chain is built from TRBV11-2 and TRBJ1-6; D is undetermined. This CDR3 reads CASSLEEAFNSPLHF. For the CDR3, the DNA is TGTGCCAGCAGCTTAGAAGAGGCGTTCAATTCACCCCTCCACTTT.